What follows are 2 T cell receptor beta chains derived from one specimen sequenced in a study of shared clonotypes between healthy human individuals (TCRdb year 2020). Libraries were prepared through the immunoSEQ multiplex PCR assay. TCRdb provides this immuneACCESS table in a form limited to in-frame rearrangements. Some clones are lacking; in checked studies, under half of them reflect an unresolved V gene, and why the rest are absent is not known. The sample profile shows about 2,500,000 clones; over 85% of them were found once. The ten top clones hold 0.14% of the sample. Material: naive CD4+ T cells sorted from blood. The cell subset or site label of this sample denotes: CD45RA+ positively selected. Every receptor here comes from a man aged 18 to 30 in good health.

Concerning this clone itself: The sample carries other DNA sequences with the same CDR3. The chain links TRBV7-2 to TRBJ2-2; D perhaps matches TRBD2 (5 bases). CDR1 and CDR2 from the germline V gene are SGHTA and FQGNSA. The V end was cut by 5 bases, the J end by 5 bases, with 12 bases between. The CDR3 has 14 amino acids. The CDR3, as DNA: TGTGCCAGCAGCCTCCGACCGGGGACCGGGGAGCTGTTTTTT. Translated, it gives CASSLRPGTGELFF. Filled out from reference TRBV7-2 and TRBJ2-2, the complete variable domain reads GAGVSQSPSNKVTEKGKDVELRCDPISGHTALYWYRQSLGQGLEFLIYFQGNSAPDKSGLPSDRFSAERTGGSVSTLTIQRTQQEDSAVYLCASSLRPGTGELFFGEGSRLTVL.

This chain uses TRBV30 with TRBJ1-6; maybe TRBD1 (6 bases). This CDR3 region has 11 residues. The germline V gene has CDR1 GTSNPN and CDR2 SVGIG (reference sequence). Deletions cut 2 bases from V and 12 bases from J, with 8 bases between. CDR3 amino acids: CAWSKGGPLHF. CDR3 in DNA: TGTGCCTGGAGTAAAGGGGGACCCCTCCACTTT.